Shown below are 15 T cell receptor beta chains from a single sample sequenced in a study of T cell responses to AZD1222 COVID-19 vaccine. Here immunoSEQ multiplex PCR was the method, and the copy in TCRdb shows in-frame clones only, minus some. This sample has 140,000 to 150,000 clones, with about 93% found just once. The sample here was peripheral blood, taken on day 0 of MenACWY control vaccination. All receptors derive from an adult in good health.

V and J are TRBV2 and TRBJ1-2; the D is unclear. V gave up 6 bases and J gave up 4 bases, with 12 bases separating them. CDR3 size: 13 residues. CDR1 and CDR2 from the germline V gene are SNHLY and FYNNEI. The CDR3 region has the DNA TGTGCCAGCAGATCAGACACCATCTATGGCTACACCTTC. This codes for CASRSDTIYGYTF.

V and J are TRBV4-1 and TRBJ1-1; the D is unclear. Trimming left V 0 bases short and J 6 bases short, with 11 bases between. The CDR3 is 14 amino acids. Germline assignment: CDR1 MGHRA and CDR2 YSYEKL. The CDR3 reads CASSQDPSSAEAFF. Here the CDR3 DNA reads TGCGCCAGCAGCCAAGACCCGTCTAGCGCTGAAGCTTTCTTT.

The chain links TRBV10-1 to TRBJ1-1; perhaps TRBD1 as D (6 bases). Trimming removed 7 bases at V and 1 base at J, with 16 bases between. Germline V lookup: CDR1 WNHNN, CDR2 SYGVQD (reference sequence). The CDR3 contains 15 residues. CDR3 loop: CASTMPGQQNTEAFF. Here the CDR3 DNA reads TGCGCCAGCACCATGCCAGGACAGCAGAACACTGAAGCTTTCTTT.

The rearrangement joins TRBV4-1 to TRBJ2-7; no definite D call. The CDR3 spans 13 residues. Germline loops: CDR1 MGHRA, CDR2 YSYEKL. V gave up 6 bases and J gave up 3 bases, with 12 bases separating them. CDR3 protein: CASSSGQVYEQYF. CDR3 sequence (DNA): TGCGCCAGCAGTTCGGGCCAGGTCTACGAGCAGTACTTC.

V and J are TRBV5-4 and TRBJ1-4; D is ambiguous. This CDR3 region has 15 residues. V lost 3 bases, J lost 0 bases, and 9 bases lay in between. CDR1 is SGHNT, CDR2 YYREEE, per germline (reference sequence). This chain's CDR3 is CASSSYDATNEKLFF. For the CDR3, the DNA is TGTGCCAGCAGCTCGTATGATGCAACTAATGAAAAACTGTTTTTT.

V and J are TRBV7-2 and TRBJ2-3, with D perhaps matching TRBD1 or TRBD2 (5 bases each). CDR3 size: 16 residues. Trimming cost V 5 bases and J 4 bases, with 19 bases left between them. Germline CDR1 reads SGHTA; CDR2 reads FQGNSA. The CDR3 reads CASSQQLRVGPDTQYF. DNA of the CDR3: TGTGCCAGCAGCCAGCAGTTGCGGGTGGGGCCAGATACGCAGTATTTT.

The chain employs TRBV7-3 and TRBJ1-1; no clear D. This CDR3 region has 14 residues. Trimming shortened V by 0 bases and J by 1 base, and 6 bases separated the two germline ends. Germline lookup yields CDR1 SGHTA and CDR2 FQGTGA. The CDR3 DNA reads as TGTGCCAGCAGCTTAACCCCGGAGAACACTGAAGCTTTCTTT. Amino acid sequence: CASSLTPENTEAFF.

The rearrangement links TRBV7-9 to TRBJ1-1, with TRBD1 as a possible D gene (5 bases). V lost 0 bases, J lost 1 base, and 9 bases lay in between. The CDR3 is made up of 15 amino acids. Germline CDR1 SEHNR, CDR2 FQNEAQ (reference sequence). The CDR3 protein is CASSLAGPRNTEAFF. The CDR3 nucleotides are TGTGCCAGCAGCTTAGCGGGGCCCCGGAACACTGAAGCTTTCTTT.

J is TRBJ1-2 and V is TRBV29-1; TRBD1 agrees at 7 bases. CDR1 is SQVTM, CDR2 ANQGSEA, per germline. The CDR3 totals 12 residues. CDR3: CGSRQGLDGYTF. Written as DNA, the CDR3 is TGCGGCTCGAGACAGGGATTGGATGGCTACACCTTC.

V is TRBV4-1 and J is TRBJ1-6; the D is unclear. CDR3 length equals 14 residues. Germline V lookup: CDR1 MGHRA, CDR2 YSYEKL. Trimming left V 1 base short and J 7 bases short, with 8 bases between. CDR3 coding DNA: TGCGCCAGCAGCCAAGTTTCTGGGAATTCACCCCTCCACTTT. Its translation is CASSQVSGNSPLHF.

The genes are TRBV7-8 and TRBJ1-6; D is perhaps TRBD1 (6 bases). The V gene's germline CDR1 is SGHVS and CDR2 FQNEAQ. This CDR3 comprises 15 residues. V was trimmed by 1 base and J by 12 bases, leaving 16 bases between them. CDR3 in amino acids: CASSLVRDTELPLHF. CDR3 DNA: TGTGCCAGCAGCTTAGTCCGGGACACGGAATTACCCCTCCACTTT.

The chain links TRBV9 to TRBJ1-3; no firm D call. The germline CDR1 and CDR2 sequences are SGDLS and YYNGEE. V was trimmed by 0 bases and J by 0 bases, leaving 7 bases between them. The CDR3 sequence is 15 residues long. CDR3 region: CASSVGRSSGNTIYF. DNA for the CDR3: TGTGCCAGCAGCGTAGGCCGGAGCTCTGGAAACACCATATATTTT.

This clone was picked up one time. The chain has TRBV12-3 or TRBV12-4 and TRBJ2-3; a weak D match, TRBD1 (5 bases). The CDR3 has 11 amino acids. Deletions cut 5 bases from V and 5 bases from J, with 5 bases between. For the CDR3, the DNA is TGTGCCAGCAGTCAGGGAGATACGCAGTATTTT. It translates to CASSQGDTQYF.

V usage is TRBV7-9 and J usage is TRBJ2-7; the D gene is possibly TRBD1 (6 bases). CDR3 size: 13 residues. V was shortened by 5 bases and J by 3 bases, with 11 bases between the two germline ends. Germline-derived CDR1 and CDR2 are SEHNR and FQNEAQ (reference sequence). In DNA, the CDR3 is TGTGCCAGCAGCCCGCAGGGGTTCTACGAGCAGTACTTC. Protein: CASSPQGFYEQYF.

This rearrangement joins TRBV24-1 to TRBJ2-3; the match to TRBD1 covers 7 bases. J gave up 0 bases and V 1 base, and 3 bases lay outside the gene matches. This CDR3 region has 16 residues. Germline values: CDR1 KGHDR, CDR2 SFDVKD. The CDR3 loop reads CATSDFRDSSTDTQYF. CDR3 nucleotides: TGTGCCACCAGTGATTTCCGGGACAGTAGCACAGATACGCAGTATTTT.